The source of this T cell receptor (beta chain) is a study of shared clonotypes between healthy human individuals. Study-level points and caveats: It was the non-shared clonotypes that had lower generation probabilities than clonotypes shared by all four donors.

TCRdb's table, derived via immunoSEQ multiplex PCR, lists solely in-frame clones and lacks some. The sample shows over 100,000 clones, around 68% of them seen only once. This clone was counted a single time. Antigen unknown. Different DNA sequences within this sample yield the same CDR3. Germline CDR1 reads SGDLS; CDR2 reads YYNGEE. The junction had 7 bases not matched to a gene; V was cut back by 2 bases and J by 2 bases. The CDR3 has 16 residues. The chain combines TRBV9 with TRBJ1-3; 7 nucleotides agree with TRBD1. The specimen was memory CD8+ T cells sorted from blood. Described subset: CD45RO+ cells pooled with CCR7-negative TemRA cells. This sequence was found in a woman aged 25 to 39 in good health. CDR3 protein: CASSVVDRAAGNTIYF. The CDR3 DNA sequence: TGTGCCAGCAGCGTCGTCGACAGGGCGGCTGGAAACACCATATATTTT. Full variable domain (remainder filled in from reference TRBV9 and TRBJ1-3): DSGVTQTPKHLITATGQRVTLRCSPRSGDLSVYWYQQSLDQGLQFLIQYYNGEERAKGNILERFSAQQFPDLHSELNLSSLELGDSALYFCASSVVDRAAGNTIYFGEGSWLTVV.